Each of the 15 T cell receptor beta chains below was sequenced from the same sample in a study of response to subunit inactivated influenza vaccine. MiXCR, applied by TCRdb to the RT-PCR reads, yields one record per CDR3 protein. The sample holds around 200,000 distinct CDR3 sequences; approximately 15% are singletons and the top ten take roughly 26%. The source was CD8+ T cells sorted from PBMCs, collected 4 to 6 days after vaccination. These receptors originate from a man aged 45-60 years who received an inactivated influenza vaccine.

This chain joins TRBV5-6 and TRBJ1-2; tentatively, D is TRBD1 (6 bases). CDR1 SGHDT and CDR2 YYEEEE come from the germline V gene. The CDR3 runs to 15 residues. The V gene lost 2 bases and the J gene lost 2 bases, with 13 bases spanning the gap. CDR3 sequence (DNA): TGTGCCAGCAGCTTAGGGGACACCTCCAACTATGGCTACACCTTC. This translates into CASSLGDTSNYGYTF.

V gene TRBV28 combines with J gene TRBJ1-5; perhaps TRBD1 as D (6 bases). CDR1 and CDR2 (germline): MDHEN, SYDVKM. V shed 5 bases and J shed 1 base, with 9 bases lying between them. The CDR3 is 14 amino acids. CDR3 amino acids: CASSPGESNQPQHF. DNA for the CDR3: TGTGCCAGCAGTCCAGGGGAAAGCAATCAGCCCCAGCATTTT.

The rearrangement links TRBV24-1 to TRBJ2-2, with 7 bases fitting TRBD1. CDR1 is KGHDR, CDR2 SFDVKD, per germline. The CDR3 sequence is 15 residues long. V lost 4 bases to trimming and J lost 2 bases; unmatched junction nucleotides: 3. CDR3 nucleotides: TGTGCCACCAGTGACCGGGACAGAAACACCGGGGAGCTGTTTTTT. It codes for CATSDRDRNTGELFF.

This clonotype turned up a few times. The chain employs TRBV20-1 and TRBJ2-7, with 9 positions matching TRBD2. From germline, CDR1 is DFQATT and CDR2 SNEGSKA (reference sequence). The CDR3 loop spans 14 amino acids. J lost 4 bases, V lost 2 bases, and 6 bases had no gene match. The CDR3 here is CSARLTSGSYEQYF. The DNA for the CDR3 is TGCAGTGCTAGATTGACTAGCGGATCTTACGAGCAGTACTTC.

This chain uses TRBV7-6 with TRBJ2-1; D is possibly TRBD1 (6 bases). This CDR3 is built from 15 residues. The germline V gene encodes CDR1 SGHVS and CDR2 FNYEAQ. The germline V and J ends were trimmed by 5 bases and 7 bases, with 18 bases remaining between them. The CDR3 here is CASSTRGTRSNEQFF. CDR3 DNA sequence: TGTGCCAGCAGCACTAGGGGGACACGCTCGAATGAGCAGTTCTTC.

This clonotype was observed a handful of times. The V and J genes are TRBV6-1 and TRBJ1-6; D is possibly TRBD1 (5 bases). Germline CDR1 MNHNS, CDR2 SASEGT. This CDR3 spans 13 amino acids. V was shortened by 6 bases and J by 10 bases, with 13 bases between the two germline ends. CDR3 nucleotides: TGTGCCAGCAGCACCCGGGGCCCATCACCCCTCCACTTT. Translation: CASSTRGPSPLHF.

This clonotype was observed a few times. The rearrangement joins TRBV29-1 to TRBJ1-2; TRBD1 is a possible D gene (5 bases). The CDR3 consists of 11 residues. The V end was cut by 8 bases, the J end by 2 bases, with 9 bases between. The germline CDR1 and CDR2 sequences are SQVTM and ANQGSEA. In DNA form, the CDR3 reads TGCAGCTCCCGGGACAACTATGGCTACACCTTC. Translated: CSSRDNYGYTF.

The CDR3 loop reads CASSADRGSYEQYF. The CDR3 bases are TGTGCCAGCAGCGCGGACAGGGGATCCTACGAGCAGTACTTC. The chain joins TRBV9 to TRBJ2-7; the match to TRBD1 covers 9 bases. The CDR3 has 14 residues. V dropped 3 bases and J dropped 1; count of bases not matched to a gene: 2. Looked up from germline, CDR1 is SGDLS and CDR2 is YYNGEE.

This clonotype has a handful of counts. V is TRBV3-1 and J is TRBJ2-2, with 10 bases that match TRBD1. Unmatched junction bases numbered 6, after V lost 3 bases and J lost 5 bases. Germline V lookup: CDR1 LGHDT, CDR2 YNNKEL (reference sequence). This CDR3 has 16 amino acids. The chain's CDR3 is CASSHDRGRLTGELFF. Written as DNA, the CDR3 is TGTGCCAGCAGCCACGACAGGGGGCGACTAACCGGGGAGCTGTTTTTT.

This chain joins TRBV12-1 and TRBJ2-7; TRBD1, the D gene given by the table, was not confirmed from the DNA. TRBV12-1 is a pseudogene locus. This CDR3 spans 14 amino acids. The DNA for the CDR3 is TGTGCCAGCGGCGCCGGGGTCGGAGGCTACGAGCAGTACTTC. Translating it yields CASGAGVGGYEQYF.

In this sample, this clonotype turned up a few times. V gene TRBV6-2 or TRBV6-3 combines with J gene TRBJ2-7; D not resolved. The CDR3 is 16 amino acids. V lost 5 bases and J 0 bases, leaving 17 bases between the germline ends. Germline assignment: CDR1 MNHEY and CDR2 SVGEGT. CDR3 DNA sequence: TGTGCCAGCAGTAGGAACCTGGATCTCCTCTCCTACGAGCAGTACTTC. Translation: CASSRNLDLLSYEQYF.

The table lists this clonotype with a few counts. V is TRBV20-1 and J is TRBJ2-1, with 8 bases identical to TRBD1. The trim removed 5 bases at V and 4 bases at J, leaving 7 bases unmatched. The CDR3 loop spans 14 amino acids. The germline V gene encodes CDR1 DFQATT and CDR2 SNEGSKA (reference sequence). The CDR3, as DNA: TGCAGTGCTGGGGCAGGGGGCTCTTACAATGAGCAGTTCTTC. It translates to CSAGAGGSYNEQFF.

Ten or more counts support this clonotype. This rearrangement joins TRBV28 to TRBJ2-3, with 10 nucleotides matching TRBD1. J lost 2 bases, V lost 3 bases, and 8 bases had no gene match. The V gene's germline CDR1 is MDHEN and CDR2 SYDVKM. The CDR3 is 17 residues long. As DNA, the CDR3 is TGTGCCAGCAGTTTCGACCGGGACAGGGGAGACACAGATACGCAGTATTTT. This encodes CASSFDRDRGDTDTQYF.

This clonotype was picked up a small number of times. The chain employs TRBV5-5 and TRBJ1-3, with 10 bases matching TRBD1. The germline V gene has CDR1 SGHKS and CDR2 YYEKEE (reference sequence). CDR3 length equals 15 residues. The V and J ends lost 3 bases and 0 bases, in that order; junction bases with no gene match: 0. CDR3: CASSWTGGSGNTIYF. CDR3 sequence (DNA): TGTGCCAGCAGCTGGACAGGGGGCTCTGGAAACACCATATATTTT.

V gene TRBV6-2 or TRBV6-3 combines with J gene TRBJ2-7; 7 nucleotides match TRBD1. Per the germline V gene, CDR1 is MNHEY and CDR2 is SVGEGT. Trimming at V came to 1 base and at J to 4 bases, leaving 7 bases not matched to a gene. The CDR3 covers 15 residues. CDR3 sequence (DNA): TGTGCCAGCAGTTACTTTAGGGGGCTAGCATACGAGCAGTACTTC. It yields the protein CASSYFRGLAYEQYF.